The T cell receptor beta chain under discussion was sequenced for a study of Ad26.COV2.S vaccination and SARS-CoV-2 variants. Worth noting for this clone: Its antigen is unknown.

Generated by immunoSEQ multiplex PCR, the TCRdb table keeps only in-frame clones and is missing some. This table holds roughly 150,000 clones, approximately 90% found once. V gave up 4 bases and J gave up 1 base, with 8 bases separating them. This CDR3 is built from 13 residues. General study points: Whether participants received vaccine or placebo, their non-spike TCR breadth was similar. Responses of T cells in total may have been underestimated by the TCR breadth and depth analyses. Reported post-vaccination CD8+ and CD4+ T cell responses to spike showed substantial breadth. Individuals receiving vaccine had higher spike-specific TCR breadth than placebo recipients did.

The J gene is TRBJ2-7, the V gene TRBV12-3 or TRBV12-4; D possibly corresponds to TRBD2 (6 bases). The receptor was isolated from a human donor who had recovered from COVID-19. Material: peripheral blood, obtained after recovery from COVID-19. The CDR3, as DNA: TGTGCCAGCAGTTCTGGGGGGTCCTACGAGCAGTACTTC. Protein product: CASSSGGSYEQYF.